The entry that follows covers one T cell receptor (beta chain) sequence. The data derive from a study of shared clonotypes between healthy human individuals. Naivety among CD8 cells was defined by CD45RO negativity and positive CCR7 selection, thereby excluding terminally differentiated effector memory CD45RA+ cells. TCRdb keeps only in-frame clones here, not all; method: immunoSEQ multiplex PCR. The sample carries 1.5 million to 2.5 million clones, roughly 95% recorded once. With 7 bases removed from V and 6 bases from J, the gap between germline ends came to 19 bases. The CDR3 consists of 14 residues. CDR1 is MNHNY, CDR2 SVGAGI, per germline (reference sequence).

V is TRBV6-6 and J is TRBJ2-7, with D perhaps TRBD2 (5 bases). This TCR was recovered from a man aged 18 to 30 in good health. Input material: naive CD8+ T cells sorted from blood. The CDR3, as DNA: TGTGCCAGCATTCCTCTCCCCGGCGGGTCCGAGCAGTACTTC. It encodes CASIPLPGGSEQYF.